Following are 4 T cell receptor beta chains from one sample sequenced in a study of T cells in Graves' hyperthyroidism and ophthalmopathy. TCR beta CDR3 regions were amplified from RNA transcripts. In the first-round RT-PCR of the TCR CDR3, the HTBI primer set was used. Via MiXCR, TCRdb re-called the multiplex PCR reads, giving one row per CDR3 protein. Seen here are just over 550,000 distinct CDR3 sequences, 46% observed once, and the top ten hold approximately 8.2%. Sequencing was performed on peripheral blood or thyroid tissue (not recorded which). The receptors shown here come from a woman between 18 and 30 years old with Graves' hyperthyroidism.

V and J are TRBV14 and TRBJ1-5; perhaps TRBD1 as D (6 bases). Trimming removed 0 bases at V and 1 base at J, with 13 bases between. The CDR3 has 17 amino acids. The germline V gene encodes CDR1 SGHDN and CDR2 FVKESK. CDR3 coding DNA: TGTGCCAGCAGCCAAGACTGGCCGGGGGCAAGCAATCAGCCCCAGCATTTT. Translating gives CASSQDWPGASNQPQHF.

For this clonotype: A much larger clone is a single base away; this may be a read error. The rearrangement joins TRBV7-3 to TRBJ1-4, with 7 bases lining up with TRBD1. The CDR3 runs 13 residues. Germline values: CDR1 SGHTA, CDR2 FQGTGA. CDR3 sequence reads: CANSPGTDEKLFF. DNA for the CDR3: TGTGCCAACAGCCCCGGGACAGATGAAAAACTGTTTTTT.

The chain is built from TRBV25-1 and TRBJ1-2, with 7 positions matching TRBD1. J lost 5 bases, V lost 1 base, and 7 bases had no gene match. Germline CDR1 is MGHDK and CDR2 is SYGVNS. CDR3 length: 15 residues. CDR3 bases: TGTGCCAGCAGTGAATTTCGGGACAGCGGATATGGCTACACCTTC. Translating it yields CASSEFRDSGYGYTF.

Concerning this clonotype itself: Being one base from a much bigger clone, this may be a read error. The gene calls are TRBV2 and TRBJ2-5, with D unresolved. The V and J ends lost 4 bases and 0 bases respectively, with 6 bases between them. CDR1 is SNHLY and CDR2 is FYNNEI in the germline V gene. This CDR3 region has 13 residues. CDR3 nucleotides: TGTGCCAGCAGTGTGTACTACCAAGAGACCCAGTACTTC. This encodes CASSVYYQETQYF.